The 7 T cell receptor beta chains in this list originate from one sample, sequenced in a study of regulatory T cells in long-lasting Graves disease. Time point noted: newly diagnosed GD, antithyroid drugs for less than 3 months. RNA from PBMCs was the source of the TCR library. The authors built TCR beta libraries using iRepertoire HTBI primers and Arm-PCR of CDR3 regions. TCRdb recomputed calls from the multiplex PCR reads with MiXCR, one row per CDR3 protein. This table has a few hundred thousand distinct CDR3 sequences, around 20% appearing once. This same sample was also taken into another study, of T cells in Graves' hyperthyroidism and ophthalmopathy.

The material sequenced was peripheral blood mononuclear cells (PBMCs), taken at new diagnosis, from a patient treated with antithyroid drugs. Every receptor here comes from a woman in her 30s with Graves disease.

As to this clonotype: This sequence may be a read error, since a much larger clone differs from it by one base. The chain employs TRBV6-2 or TRBV6-3 and TRBJ1-6; 8 bases agree with TRBD1. Germline-derived CDR1 and CDR2 are MNHEY and SVGEGT. The CDR3 is 18 amino acids. As DNA, the CDR3 is TGTGCCAGCAGTTACTCGGGGCAGGGGGCACCCGATAATTCACCCCTCCGCTTT. This sequence encodes CASSYSGQGAPDNSPLRF.

This clonotype was picked up a small number of times. V gene TRBV28 combines with J gene TRBJ1-2, with no clear D. The CDR3 loop spans 15 amino acids. The germline V gene has CDR1 MDHEN and CDR2 SYDVKM. Between the trimmed V and J ends, which lost 4 bases and 2 bases, there was a span of 14 bases. This CDR3 is CASSSPVGFNYGYTF. The CDR3 DNA reads TGTGCCAGCAGTTCTCCCGTGGGTTTCAACTATGGCTACACCTTC.

The table lists this clonotype with many counts. The gene calls are TRBV19 and TRBJ1-5, with D maybe TRBD1 (5 bases). Germline CDR1 and CDR2: LNHDA and SQIVND (reference sequence). V lost 4 bases and J lost 1, with 8 bases in between. The CDR3 is 14 amino acids. The CDR3, as DNA: TGTGCCAGTAGTAGGGGGGACAGCAATCAGCCCCAGCATTTT. Protein: CASSRGDSNQPQHF.

The sample holds one count of this clonotype. This chain links TRBV5-6 with TRBJ1-1; D may be TRBD1 (5 bases). Germline assignment: CDR1 SGHDT and CDR2 YYEEEE. The V gene lost 4 bases and the J gene lost 4 bases, with 14 bases spanning the gap. The CDR3 has 14 residues. In DNA form, the CDR3 reads TGTGCCAGCAGCCTTCCAGGGCGGATCACTGAAGCTTTCTTT. Translated, it gives CASSLPGRITEAFF.

This clonotype has more than one count but fewer than ten. This sequence joins TRBV10-1 and TRBJ1-2; perhaps TRBD1 as D (6 bases). Trimming took off 8 bases at V and 4 bases at J, with 11 bases between the two ends. The CDR3 loop spans 12 amino acids. Looked up from germline, CDR1 is WNHNN and CDR2 is SYGVQD (reference sequence). CDR3 protein: CASGQGSYGYTF. The CDR3 bases are TGCGCCAGCGGTCAGGGGAGCTATGGCTACACCTTC.

In this sample, this clonotype turned up many times. The chain uses TRBV28 and TRBJ1-5; D is ambiguous. This CDR3 has 10 amino acids. Germline values: CDR1 MDHEN, CDR2 SYDVKM. The V end was cut by 5 bases, the J end by 6 bases, with 2 bases between. CDR3 amino acids: CASSVQPQHF. The CDR3 DNA reads as TGTGCCAGCAGTGTTCAGCCCCAGCATTTT.

Many counts were recorded for this clonotype. This chain joins TRBV6-1 and TRBJ1-1, with 9 bases that match TRBD1. The germline V gene encodes CDR1 MNHNS and CDR2 SASEGT. CDR3 length equals 14 residues. Trimming cost V 7 bases and J 0 bases; bases outside gene matches: 3. CDR3 in DNA: TGTGCCAGCACCAGACAGGGGGTGAACACTGAAGCTTTCTTT. Protein sequence: CASTRQGVNTEAFF.